These 3 T cell receptor beta chains originate from one sample sequenced in a study of T-cell memory formation after mild COVID-19. One entry per CDR3 protein, called by TCRdb with MiXCR from the 5' RACE reads. The table shows approximately 340,000 distinct CDR3 sequences, with 15% to 20% occurring only once. The sequencing input was PBMCs or a T cell subset sorted from them (not recorded which). These receptors were collected from a man aged 18-30 years who had mild COVID-19 (a few samples of this study predate the infection). Cell type and time point are not known.

In this sample, this clonotype turned up a few times. The chain employs TRBV7-2 and TRBJ2-1, with no clear D. This CDR3 is built from 16 residues. CDR1 is SGHTA, CDR2 FQGNSA, per germline. V was pared by 5 bases and J by 6 bases, with 20 bases between. CDR3 in amino acids: CASSLRHVGRRNEQFF. The CDR3 DNA sequence: TGTGCCAGCAGCCTAAGGCATGTGGGAAGGCGCAATGAGCAGTTCTTC.

The chain uses TRBV6-5 and TRBJ1-2; the D is unclear. Trimming shortened V by 6 bases and J by 0 bases, and 11 bases separated the two germline ends. CDR1 is MNHEY, CDR2 SVGAGI, per germline. The CDR3 loop spans 14 amino acids. This CDR3 is CASRRGFSNYGYTF. CDR3 in DNA: TGTGCCAGCAGGAGAGGGTTTTCTAACTATGGCTACACCTTC.

This clonotype was seen only a few times. The chain recombines TRBV5-6 with TRBJ2-5; D is perhaps TRBD1 or TRBD2 (5 bases each). Per germline, CDR1 SGHDT and CDR2 YYEEEE. CDR3 length: 14 residues. V dropped 0 bases and J dropped 7 bases, with 13 bases sitting between them. CDR3 protein: CASSLVAGRATQYF. The DNA for the CDR3 is TGTGCCAGCAGCTTGGTTGCAGGGCGGGCGACCCAGTACTTC.